The 27 T cell receptor beta chains reported below all come from one sample, sequenced in a study of control samples from healthy donors and cancer patients. This table comes from immunoSEQ multiplex PCR, and its TCRdb copy is limited to in-frame clones, with some not included. This sample carries around 80,000 clones, 70% to 90% of them seen once, and the ten largest clones take 4.5% to 6%. The material sequenced was blood. The receptors stem from a woman between 50 and 59 years old in good health.

The chain carries TRBV30 and TRBJ2-4; TRBD2 matches 9 bases. Germline CDR1 and CDR2: GTSNPN and SVGIG (reference sequence). This CDR3 has 15 amino acids. The V gene end was trimmed by 5 bases and the J gene end by 6 bases; junction bases not matched to a gene: 11. The CDR3, as DNA: TGTGCCTGGGCCCAGCGGGGGGCCTTGGGAAACATTCAGTACTTC. As protein: CAWAQRGALGNIQYF.

The genes are TRBV14 and TRBJ1-3; D unclear. The germline V and J ends were trimmed by 0 bases and 9 bases, with 12 bases remaining between them. Germline CDR1 is SGHDN and CDR2 is FVKESK. The CDR3 runs 14 residues. CDR3 residues: CASSQDRTGGTIYF. The CDR3 DNA reads TGTGCCAGCAGCCAAGACAGGACCGGTGGCACCATATATTTT.

J is TRBJ2-3 and V is TRBV5-1; D remains ambiguous. V shed 4 bases and J shed 3 bases, with 15 bases lying between them. This CDR3 has 15 amino acids. Germline V lookup: CDR1 SGHRS, CDR2 YFSETQ. DNA of the CDR3: TGCGCCAGCAGCCCGCAGGTTTCACGGACAGATACGCAGTATTTT. It is translated as CASSPQVSRTDTQYF.

The V call is TRBV6-5, the J call TRBJ1-1, with D possibly being TRBD1 (6 bases). CDR1 is MNHEY, CDR2 SVGAGI, per germline. Trimming pared 10 bases from V and 1 base from J, leaving 13 bases between. The CDR3 runs 13 residues. CDR3 amino acids: CANRLGGNTEAFF. CDR3 bases: TGTGCCAACAGATTAGGGGGGAACACTGAAGCTTTCTTT.

The V gene is TRBV20-1, the J gene TRBJ1-1; D gene uncertain. Trimming stripped 7 bases from V and 0 bases from J, with 6 bases between. The CDR3 loop spans 11 amino acids. CDR1 is DFQATT, CDR2 SNEGSKA, per germline (reference sequence). In DNA form, the CDR3 reads TGCAGTGTAGGTTTGAACACTGAAGCTTTCTTT. This codes for CSVGLNTEAFF.

For the CDR3, the DNA is TGTGCCAGCAGCCGAGATCAAACAGGGATTGATCTCTACACCTTC. Protein sequence: CASSRDQTGIDLYTF. This rearrangement joins TRBV5-6 to TRBJ1-2, with TRBD1 as a possible D gene (6 bases). Trimming left V 4 bases short and J 10 bases short, with 23 bases between. In germline, CDR1 is SGHDT, CDR2 YYEEEE. The CDR3 is made up of 15 amino acids. Using reference TRBV5-6 and TRBJ1-2 for the parts outside the CDR3, the full variable domain is DAGVTQSPTHLIKTRGQQVTLRCSPKSGHDTVSWYQQALGQGPQFIFQYYEEEERQRGNFPDRFSGHQFPNYSSELNVNALLLGDSALYLCASSRDQTGIDLYTFGSGTRLTVV.

The chain has TRBV5-5 and TRBJ2-7, with 7 bases aligning to TRBD1. Germline V gives CDR1 SGHKS, CDR2 YYEKEE (reference sequence). The V segment lost 2 bases and the J segment 4 bases; nucleotides outside the gene matches: 9. This CDR3 comprises 15 residues. CDR3 DNA sequence: TGTGCCAGCAGCTTAGTTCCAGGGGGATCTTACGAGCAGTACTTC. It specifies CASSLVPGGSYEQYF.

CDR3 sequence (DNA): TGCGCCAGCAGCTTCATAGGGGACAGGGGTAAGGGAGAGCAGTTCTTC. Protein product: CASSFIGDRGKGEQFF. This sequence joins TRBV5-1 and TRBJ2-1, with TRBD1 matching 10 bases. J lost 10 bases, V lost 2 bases, and 12 bases had no gene match. Germline values: CDR1 SGHRS, CDR2 YFSETQ. The CDR3 runs 16 residues.

CDR3 region: CSASDDREQYF. The CDR3 DNA follows: TGCAGTGCTAGTGACGATCGGGAGCAGTACTTC. The V and J genes are TRBV20-1 and TRBJ2-7; D is ambiguous. The V and J ends lost 3 bases and 7 bases respectively, with 10 bases between them. The CDR3 is 11 amino acids. In germline, CDR1 is DFQATT, CDR2 SNEGSKA (reference sequence).

This clone was counted between two and nine times. This chain connects TRBV10-3 to TRBJ1-5; D gene unclear. The CDR3 contains 13 residues. V was cut by 6 bases and J by 5 bases, with 11 bases left in between. Germline CDR1 and CDR2: ENHRY and SYGVKD. The CDR3 here is CAIRRSLDQPQHF. CDR3 bases: TGTGCCATCAGGCGATCGTTAGATCAGCCCCAGCATTTT.

This clone has more than one count but fewer than ten. This CDR3 is CASSQRTGLDGYTF. The CDR3 DNA reads TGTGCCAGCAGCCAAAGGACAGGGTTGGATGGCTACACCTTC. V gene TRBV14 combines with J gene TRBJ1-2; TRBD1 matches 8 bases. The J segment lost 6 bases and the V segment lost 2 bases, leaving 5 bases of the junction unmatched. This CDR3 is 14 amino acids long. The germline V gene has CDR1 SGHDN and CDR2 FVKESK.

This chain joins TRBV9 and TRBJ1-2; TRBD1 is a possible D gene (5 bases). Trimming removed 1 base at V and 4 bases at J, with 20 bases between. Germline V gene lookup returns CDR1 SGDLS and CDR2 YYNGEE. The length of the CDR3 is 17 residues. The CDR3 here is CASSVYAGDPGGYGYTF. In DNA, the CDR3 is TGTGCCAGCAGCGTATATGCGGGGGACCCGGGGGGCTATGGCTACACCTTC.

The sample holds one count of this clone. V usage is TRBV12-3 or TRBV12-4 and J usage is TRBJ2-7, with D tentatively TRBD1 (6 bases). The CDR3 spans 13 residues. Trimming removed 9 bases from V and 2 bases from J, with 14 bases in between. For the CDR3, the DNA is TGTGCCAGTCGACAGGATTCCACCTACGAGCAGTACTTC. It yields the protein CASRQDSTYEQYF.

CDR3 region: CASSLDGNSPSTDTQYF. For the CDR3, the DNA is TGTGCCAGCAGTTTGGATGGCAATTCCCCGAGCACAGATACGCAGTATTTT. The chain couples TRBV27 to TRBJ2-3; D unresolved. This CDR3 has 17 residues. V gave up 3 bases and J gave up 0 bases, with 16 bases separating them. Germline CDR1 and CDR2: MNHEY and SMNVEV (reference sequence).

The rearrangement links TRBV19 to TRBJ2-6; perhaps TRBD1 as D (6 bases). V gave up 5 bases and J gave up 0 bases, with 11 bases separating them. The CDR3 runs to 16 residues. Per germline, CDR1 LNHDA and CDR2 SQIVND (reference sequence). CDR3 DNA: TGTGCCAGTAGTTCAGACAGGATCTCTGGGGCCAACGTCCTGACTTTC. Translation: CASSSDRISGANVLTF.

The DNA of the CDR3 is TGCGCCAGCAGCTTGCTCGCCCAGACAGAGGAGCAGTACTTC. Residues: CASSLLAQTEEQYF. This chain joins TRBV5-1 and TRBJ2-7; possibly TRBD1 for D (5 bases). In germline, CDR1 is SGHRS, CDR2 YFSETQ. Trimming cost V 1 base and J 7 bases, with 15 bases left between them. The length of the CDR3 is 14 residues.

The gene calls are TRBV24-1 and TRBJ1-3; TRBD1 matches 7 bases. Germline CDR1 is KGHDR and CDR2 is SFDVKD. CDR3 length: 16 residues. With V trimmed by 3 bases and J by 0 bases, 4 bases remained unmatched. CDR3 coding DNA: TGTGCCACCAGTGATGGGACAGCCAGCTCTGGAAACACCATATATTTT. It encodes CATSDGTASSGNTIYF.

The chain recombines TRBV5-1 with TRBJ1-2, with 8 nucleotides matching TRBD1. The CDR3 covers 14 residues. Per germline, CDR1 SGHRS and CDR2 YFSETQ. V dropped 3 bases and J dropped 3; count of bases not matched to a gene: 4. CDR3 residues: CASSSWTGYYGYTF. CDR3 nucleotides: TGCGCCAGCAGCTCGTGGACAGGGTACTATGGCTACACCTTC.

The chain combines TRBV27 with TRBJ2-2; D uncertain. V lost 5 bases and J 6 bases, leaving 7 bases between the germline ends. This CDR3 contains 12 residues. Germline CDR1 and CDR2: MNHEY and SMNVEV (reference sequence). CDR3 DNA sequence: TGTGCCAGCAGTGGCTCCCCCGGGGAGCTGTTTTTT. Translation: CASSGSPGELFF.

The V call is TRBV5-5, the J call TRBJ1-1; D is undetermined. The V and J ends lost 1 base and 1 base respectively, with 8 bases between them. Germline-derived CDR1 and CDR2 are SGHKS and YYEKEE (reference sequence). CDR3 size: 14 residues. This chain's CDR3 is CASSLFPENTEAFF. The DNA of the CDR3 is TGTGCCAGCAGCTTGTTCCCAGAGAACACTGAAGCTTTCTTT.

The chain recombines TRBV10-3 with TRBJ1-1; TRBD1 aligns across 7 bases. Trimming at V came to 10 bases and at J to 5 bases, leaving 10 bases not matched to a gene. CDR3 length: 13 residues. CDR1 ENHRY and CDR2 SYGVKD come from the germline V gene. The CDR3 here is CATLRQGETEAFF. As DNA, the CDR3 is TGTGCCACCCTTAGGCAGGGGGAGACTGAAGCTTTCTTT.

The V call is TRBV19, the J call TRBJ1-1, with D perhaps TRBD1 (6 bases). The length of the CDR3 is 16 residues. In germline, CDR1 is LNHDA, CDR2 SQIVND (reference sequence). The V gene lost 0 bases and the J gene lost 10 bases, with 21 bases spanning the gap. CDR3 DNA sequence: TGTGCCAGTAGTATAGAAACAAGGGGCCCAGGGGACGGAGCTTTCTTT. This sequence encodes CASSIETRGPGDGAFF.

This clone appeared once. The chain couples TRBV2 to TRBJ2-7; no reliable D call. CDR3 length: 14 residues. Germline V gene data show CDR1 as SNHLY and CDR2 as FYNNEI. V was shortened by 2 bases and J by 0 bases, with 8 bases between the two germline ends. CDR3 region: CASSENRSSYEQYF. CDR3 DNA sequence: TGTGCCAGCAGTGAAAATAGGAGCTCCTACGAGCAGTACTTC.

The CDR3: CAWSVKTVGGEKLFF. CDR3 nucleotide sequence: TGTGCCTGGAGTGTGAAGACAGTGGGGGGTGAAAAACTGTTTTTT. V gene TRBV30 combines with J gene TRBJ1-4; possibly TRBD1 for D (5 bases). The germline gives CDR1 GTSNPN, CDR2 SVGIG (reference sequence). The CDR3 sequence is 15 residues long. V lost 0 bases, J lost 7 bases, and 15 bases lay in between.

This clone is a singleton in its sample. The rearrangement uses TRBV5-1 and TRBJ2-2, with a weak D call TRBD1 (5 bases). CDR1 and CDR2 (germline): SGHRS, YFSETQ. The V end lost 7 bases, the J end lost 3 bases, and 16 bases lay between the germline ends. The CDR3 covers 15 residues. The CDR3 bases are TGCGCCAGCTATACTGACAGCCCTCACACCGGGGAGCTGTTTTTT. Encoded protein: CASYTDSPHTGELFF.

This clone was recorded once. This sequence joins TRBV29-1 and TRBJ1-4, with D maybe TRBD1 (5 bases). The CDR3 has 11 amino acids. The V end was cut by 6 bases, the J end by 8 bases, with 10 bases between. Germline values: CDR1 SQVTM, CDR2 ANQGSEA. CDR3 sequence: CSVGAREKLFF. In DNA, the CDR3 is TGCAGCGTAGGGGCAAGGGAAAAACTGTTTTTT.

CDR3 in amino acids: CASSEDGRQQPQHF. CDR3 sequence (DNA): TGTGCCAGCAGTGAGGACGGAAGACAGCAGCCCCAGCATTTT. The V call is TRBV6-1, the J call TRBJ1-5, with a possible D match to TRBD1 (5 bases). From germline, CDR1 is MNHNS and CDR2 SASEGT. The CDR3 spans 14 residues. The V gene lost 3 bases and the J gene lost 7 bases, with 13 bases spanning the gap.